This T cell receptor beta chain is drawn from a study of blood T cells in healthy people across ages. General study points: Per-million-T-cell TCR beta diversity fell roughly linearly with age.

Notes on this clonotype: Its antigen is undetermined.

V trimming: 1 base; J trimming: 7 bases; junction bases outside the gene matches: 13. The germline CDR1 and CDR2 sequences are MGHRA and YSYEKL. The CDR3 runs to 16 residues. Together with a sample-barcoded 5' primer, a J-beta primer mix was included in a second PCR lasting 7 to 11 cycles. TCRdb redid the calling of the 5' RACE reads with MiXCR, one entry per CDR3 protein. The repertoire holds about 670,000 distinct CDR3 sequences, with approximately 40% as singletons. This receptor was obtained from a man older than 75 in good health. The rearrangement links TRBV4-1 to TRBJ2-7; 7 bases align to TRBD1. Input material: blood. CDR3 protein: CASSQGSGDRDNEQYF. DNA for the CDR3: TGCGCCAGCAGCCAAGGGTCTGGGGACAGAGACAATGAGCAGTACTTC.